Listed here are 24 T cell receptor beta chains from one sample, sequenced in a study of shared clonotypes between healthy human individuals. Some clones are missing from TCRdb's copy, which holds only in-frame ones; the method was immunoSEQ multiplex PCR. Among about 380,000 clones listed, about 97% were seen once. What was sequenced was memory CD8+ T cells sorted from blood. Subset here: CD45RO+ cells pooled with CCR7-negative TemRA cells. Source of these receptors: a man in his thirties or forties in good health.

This clone came up once. The chain has TRBV6-4 and TRBJ2-5, with TRBD1 identical over 8 bases. CDR1 and CDR2 (germline): MRHNA, SNTAGT. CDR3 length: 15 residues. V was clipped by 6 bases and J by 1 base; unmatched bases: 7. The CDR3 loop is CASRYDRGGQETQYF. In DNA, the CDR3 is TGTGCCAGCAGGTACGACAGGGGAGGCCAAGAGACCCAGTACTTC.

This clone has just a few counts. The chain combines TRBV6-1 with TRBJ1-5; 10 positions match TRBD1. Germline assignment: CDR1 MNHNS and CDR2 SASEGT. Trimming cost V 4 bases and J 7 bases; bases outside gene matches: 10. The CDR3 totals 16 residues. The CDR3 DNA reads as TGTGCCAGCAGTGTCAGCCCGGGACAGGGGAACCAGCCCCAGCATTTT. As protein: CASSVSPGQGNQPQHF.

The chain uses TRBV7-9 and TRBJ1-5, with 7 bases matching TRBD1. V shed 1 base and J 6 bases; nucleotides not matched to a gene: 3. Germline V lookup: CDR1 SEHNR, CDR2 FQNEAQ (reference sequence). The CDR3 has 14 amino acids. The chain's CDR3 is CASSLEGAGQPQHF. In DNA, the CDR3 is TGTGCCAGCAGCTTAGAGGGGGCCGGTCAGCCCCAGCATTTT.

The chain carries TRBV5-6 and TRBJ2-3, with 14 bases matching TRBD2. The germline CDR1 and CDR2 sequences are SGHDT and YYEEEE. This CDR3 comprises 17 residues. J gave up 1 base and V 7 bases, and 8 bases lay outside the gene matches. CDR3 residues: CASAPGTSGSRTDTQYF. The CDR3 nucleotides read TGTGCCAGCGCTCCCGGGACTAGCGGGAGTCGCACAGATACGCAGTATTTT.

The V gene is TRBV6-1, the J gene TRBJ1-5, with a tentative D call TRBD1 (5 bases). Germline lookup yields CDR1 MNHNS and CDR2 SASEGT. This CDR3 spans 14 amino acids. Trimming left V 2 bases short and J 5 bases short, with 10 bases between. CDR3 protein: CASSEWGGDQPQHF. In DNA, the CDR3 is TGTGCCAGCAGTGAATGGGGGGGGGATCAGCCCCAGCATTTT.

The chain carries TRBV27 and TRBJ1-2; D gene ambiguous. V was shortened by 4 bases and J by 8 bases, with 17 bases between the two germline ends. This CDR3 contains 14 residues. CDR1 is MNHEY, CDR2 SMNVEV, per germline (reference sequence). The CDR3 DNA reads as TGTGCCAGCAGTTCTCTTACCCCAGTCGGGGGCTACACCTTC. This translates into CASSSLTPVGGYTF.

This chain connects TRBV28 to TRBJ2-7; the match to TRBD2 covers 11 bases. Germline V lookup: CDR1 MDHEN, CDR2 SYDVKM. The CDR3 extends over 16 amino acids. The V segment lost 2 bases and the J segment 1 base; nucleotides outside the gene matches: 4. The CDR3 nucleotides read TGTGCCAGCAGTTTAACCATAGCGGGAGGGTCCTACGAGCAGTACTTC. As protein: CASSLTIAGGSYEQYF. Variable domain in full (rest from reference TRBV28 and TRBJ2-7): DVKVTQSSRYLVKRTGEKVFLECVQDMDHENMFWYRQDPGLGLRLIYFSYDVKMKEKGDIPEGYSVSREKKERFSLILESASTNQTSMYLCASSLTIAGGSYEQYFGPGTRLTVT.

The J gene is TRBJ1-1, the V gene TRBV6-5, with 8 bases that match TRBD1. V shed 0 bases and J 7 bases; nucleotides not matched to a gene: 7. Germline V lookup: CDR1 MNHEY, CDR2 SVGAGI. The CDR3 loop spans 15 amino acids. The DNA for the CDR3 is TGTGCCAGCAGTTACTCGATTCAGGGGGCGTTTGAAGCTTTCTTT. Amino acid sequence: CASSYSIQGAFEAFF.

The rearrangement joins TRBV16 to TRBJ1-1, with D unclear. Germline CDR1 KGHSY, CDR2 FQNENV. There are 14 residues in the CDR3. V was shortened by 0 bases and J by 4 bases, with 9 bases between the two germline ends. CDR3 nucleotides: TGTGCCAGCAGCCAATCCCCCTTAGGCACTGAAGCTTTCTTT. Translation: CASSQSPLGTEAFF.

The V gene is TRBV11-2, the J gene TRBJ2-5; 12 nucleotides line up with TRBD2. This CDR3 is built from 14 residues. V was clipped by 4 bases and J by 3 bases; unmatched bases: 0. Germline V gene lookup returns CDR1 SGHAT and CDR2 FQNNGV. As DNA, the CDR3 is TGTGCCAGCAGCTGGACTAGCGGGAAAGAGACCCAGTACTTC. Amino acid sequence: CASSWTSGKETQYF.

This rearrangement joins TRBV2 to TRBJ2-1, with D possibly TRBD2 on 6 matching bases. This CDR3 is 14 amino acids long. V was clipped by 4 bases and J by 9 bases, with 16 bases between them. The germline V gene has CDR1 SNHLY and CDR2 FYNNEI. CDR3 sequence: CASSVRGYNGEQFF. The CDR3 DNA reads TGTGCCAGCAGTGTCCGGGGGTACAATGGTGAGCAGTTCTTC. Combining the CDR3 with reference TRBV2 and TRBJ2-1 gives the whole variable domain EPEVTQTPSHQVTQMGQEVILRCVPISNHLYFYWYRQILGQKVEFLVSFYNNEISEKSEIFDDQFSVERPDGSNFTLKIRSTKLEDSAMYFCASSVRGYNGEQFFGPGTRLTVL.

The rearrangement links TRBV6-6 to TRBJ1-1, with D uncertain. V was pared by 6 bases and J by 1 base, with 9 bases between. CDR3 length equals 13 residues. Germline CDR1 MNHNY, CDR2 SVGAGI (reference sequence). CDR3 in amino acids: CASSPRANTEAFF. The DNA for the CDR3 is TGTGCCAGCAGCCCTCGGGCGAACACTGAAGCTTTCTTT.

This chain connects TRBV7-9 to TRBJ2-7, with 7 bases matching TRBD1. In germline, CDR1 is SEHNR, CDR2 FQNEAQ (reference sequence). The J segment lost 1 base and the V segment lost 8 bases, leaving 2 bases of the junction unmatched. The CDR3 has 12 amino acids. This CDR3 reads CASQGVSYEQYF. The CDR3 DNA is TGTGCCAGCCAGGGGGTATCCTACGAGCAGTACTTC.

V usage is TRBV7-3 and J usage is TRBJ2-3; 7 bases fit TRBD1. There are 14 residues in the CDR3. Germline-derived CDR1 and CDR2 are SGHTA and FQGTGA. Trimming cost V 0 bases and J 4 bases; bases outside gene matches: 1. The CDR3 DNA reads as TGTGCCAGCAGCTTAACAGGGGGCGCAGATACGCAGTATTTT. Translating it yields CASSLTGGADTQYF. Full variable domain (outside the CDR3, taken from reference TRBV7-3 and TRBJ2-3): GAGVSQTPSNKVTEKGKYVELRCDPISGHTALYWYRQSLGQGPEFLIYFQGTGAADDSGLPNDRFFAVRPEGSVSTLKIQRTERGDSAVYLCASSLTGGADTQYFGPGTRLTVL.

J is TRBJ1-2 and V is TRBV6-5, with D perhaps matching TRBD1 (5 bases). The CDR3 consists of 15 residues. Germline CDR1 is MNHEY and CDR2 is SVGAGI. V lost 0 bases and J 5 bases, leaving 13 bases between the germline ends. CDR3 nucleotides: TGTGCCAGCAGTTACTCCGGGGACGGCTATTATGGCTACACCTTC. Protein product: CASSYSGDGYYGYTF.

This clone was recorded once. The V gene is TRBV5-1, the J gene TRBJ1-5; D remains ambiguous. CDR1 is SGHRS, CDR2 YFSETQ, per germline. The CDR3 is 15 residues long. Trimming removed 0 bases from V and 0 bases from J, with 7 bases in between. The CDR3 DNA is TGCGCCAGCAGCTTGGCTGGGATTAGCAATCAGCCCCAGCATTTT. Translated, it gives CASSLAGISNQPQHF.

This chain joins TRBV5-1 and TRBJ2-3; 9 positions match TRBD2. The V gene end was trimmed by 4 bases and the J gene end by 0 bases; junction bases not matched to a gene: 6. Germline V CDR1 and CDR2: SGHRS, YFSETQ. This CDR3 spans 16 amino acids. The CDR3 reads CASSPPTSGSTDTQYF. DNA for the CDR3: TGCGCCAGCAGCCCACCAACTAGCGGGAGCACAGATACGCAGTATTTT.

V usage is TRBV10-3 and J usage is TRBJ2-2; D is ambiguous. Trimming pared 6 bases from V and 3 bases from J, leaving 11 bases between. Germline CDR1 and CDR2: ENHRY and SYGVKD. The CDR3 extends over 14 amino acids. CDR3 bases: TGTGCCATCAGGCCGGGCCAGGACACCGGGGAGCTGTTTTTT. Translation: CAIRPGQDTGELFF.

This clone was found once. The chain couples TRBV19 to TRBJ1-4; D remains ambiguous. CDR1 is LNHDA, CDR2 SQIVND, per germline (reference sequence). Trimming took 3 bases from V and 7 from J, leaving 9 bases between them. The CDR3 totals 13 residues. The CDR3 nucleotides read TGTGCCAGTAGTATGTTCGGGGTTGAAAAACTGTTTTTT. Amino acids: CASSMFGVEKLFF. Full variable domain (remainder filled in from reference TRBV19 and TRBJ1-4): DGGITQSPKYLFRKEGQNVTLSCEQNLNHDAMYWYRQDPGQGLRLIYYSQIVNDFQKGDIAEGYSVSREKKESFPLTVTSAQKNPTAFYLCASSMFGVEKLFFGSGTQLSVL.

The CDR3 protein is CAIRRTSGRSDTQYF. The CDR3, as DNA: TGTGCCATCAGGCGGACTAGCGGGAGGTCGGATACGCAGTATTTT. The chain has TRBV10-3 and TRBJ2-3, with 14 bases identical to TRBD2. The V gene end was trimmed by 6 bases and the J gene end by 6 bases; junction bases not matched to a gene: 5. The CDR3 is 15 residues long. CDR1 and CDR2 (germline): ENHRY, SYGVKD.

In DNA, the CDR3 is TGTGCTACCCAACTCACTAGCCTCACCTACGAGCAGTACTTC. It encodes CATQLTSLTYEQYF. V is TRBV6-1 and J is TRBJ2-7; perhaps TRBD2 as D (6 bases). Germline CDR1 MNHNS, CDR2 SASEGT. The CDR3 totals 14 residues.

The V gene is TRBV5-4, the J gene TRBJ2-1; weak D call: TRBD2 (6 bases). The CDR3 is 15 residues long. Germline assignment: CDR1 SGHNT and CDR2 YYREEE (reference sequence). The V end was cut by 2 bases, the J end by 8 bases, with 17 bases between. The CDR3 DNA is TGTGCCAGCAGCTTCCGCGGGAACGTCGGGGATGAGCAGTTCTTC. Amino acids: CASSFRGNVGDEQFF.

The chain couples TRBV19 to TRBJ2-5; 7 bases fit TRBD1. CDR3 length equals 15 residues. J was trimmed by 4 bases and V by 1 base; bases with no gene match: 6. The germline gives CDR1 LNHDA, CDR2 SQIVND (reference sequence). In DNA, the CDR3 is TGTGCCAGTAGTATAGGTCGACAGGGACGAGAGACCCAGTACTTC. This sequence encodes CASSIGRQGRETQYF.

The rearrangement joins TRBV5-1 to TRBJ1-1, with D perhaps TRBD1 (5 bases). Germline CDR1 is SGHRS and CDR2 is YFSETQ. Trimming shortened V by 7 bases and J by 8 bases, and 12 bases separated the two germline ends. The CDR3 consists of 11 residues. The CDR3 bases are TGCGCCAGCCGAGGAGGGGTAGAAGCTTTCTTT. The encoded protein is CASRGGVEAFF.